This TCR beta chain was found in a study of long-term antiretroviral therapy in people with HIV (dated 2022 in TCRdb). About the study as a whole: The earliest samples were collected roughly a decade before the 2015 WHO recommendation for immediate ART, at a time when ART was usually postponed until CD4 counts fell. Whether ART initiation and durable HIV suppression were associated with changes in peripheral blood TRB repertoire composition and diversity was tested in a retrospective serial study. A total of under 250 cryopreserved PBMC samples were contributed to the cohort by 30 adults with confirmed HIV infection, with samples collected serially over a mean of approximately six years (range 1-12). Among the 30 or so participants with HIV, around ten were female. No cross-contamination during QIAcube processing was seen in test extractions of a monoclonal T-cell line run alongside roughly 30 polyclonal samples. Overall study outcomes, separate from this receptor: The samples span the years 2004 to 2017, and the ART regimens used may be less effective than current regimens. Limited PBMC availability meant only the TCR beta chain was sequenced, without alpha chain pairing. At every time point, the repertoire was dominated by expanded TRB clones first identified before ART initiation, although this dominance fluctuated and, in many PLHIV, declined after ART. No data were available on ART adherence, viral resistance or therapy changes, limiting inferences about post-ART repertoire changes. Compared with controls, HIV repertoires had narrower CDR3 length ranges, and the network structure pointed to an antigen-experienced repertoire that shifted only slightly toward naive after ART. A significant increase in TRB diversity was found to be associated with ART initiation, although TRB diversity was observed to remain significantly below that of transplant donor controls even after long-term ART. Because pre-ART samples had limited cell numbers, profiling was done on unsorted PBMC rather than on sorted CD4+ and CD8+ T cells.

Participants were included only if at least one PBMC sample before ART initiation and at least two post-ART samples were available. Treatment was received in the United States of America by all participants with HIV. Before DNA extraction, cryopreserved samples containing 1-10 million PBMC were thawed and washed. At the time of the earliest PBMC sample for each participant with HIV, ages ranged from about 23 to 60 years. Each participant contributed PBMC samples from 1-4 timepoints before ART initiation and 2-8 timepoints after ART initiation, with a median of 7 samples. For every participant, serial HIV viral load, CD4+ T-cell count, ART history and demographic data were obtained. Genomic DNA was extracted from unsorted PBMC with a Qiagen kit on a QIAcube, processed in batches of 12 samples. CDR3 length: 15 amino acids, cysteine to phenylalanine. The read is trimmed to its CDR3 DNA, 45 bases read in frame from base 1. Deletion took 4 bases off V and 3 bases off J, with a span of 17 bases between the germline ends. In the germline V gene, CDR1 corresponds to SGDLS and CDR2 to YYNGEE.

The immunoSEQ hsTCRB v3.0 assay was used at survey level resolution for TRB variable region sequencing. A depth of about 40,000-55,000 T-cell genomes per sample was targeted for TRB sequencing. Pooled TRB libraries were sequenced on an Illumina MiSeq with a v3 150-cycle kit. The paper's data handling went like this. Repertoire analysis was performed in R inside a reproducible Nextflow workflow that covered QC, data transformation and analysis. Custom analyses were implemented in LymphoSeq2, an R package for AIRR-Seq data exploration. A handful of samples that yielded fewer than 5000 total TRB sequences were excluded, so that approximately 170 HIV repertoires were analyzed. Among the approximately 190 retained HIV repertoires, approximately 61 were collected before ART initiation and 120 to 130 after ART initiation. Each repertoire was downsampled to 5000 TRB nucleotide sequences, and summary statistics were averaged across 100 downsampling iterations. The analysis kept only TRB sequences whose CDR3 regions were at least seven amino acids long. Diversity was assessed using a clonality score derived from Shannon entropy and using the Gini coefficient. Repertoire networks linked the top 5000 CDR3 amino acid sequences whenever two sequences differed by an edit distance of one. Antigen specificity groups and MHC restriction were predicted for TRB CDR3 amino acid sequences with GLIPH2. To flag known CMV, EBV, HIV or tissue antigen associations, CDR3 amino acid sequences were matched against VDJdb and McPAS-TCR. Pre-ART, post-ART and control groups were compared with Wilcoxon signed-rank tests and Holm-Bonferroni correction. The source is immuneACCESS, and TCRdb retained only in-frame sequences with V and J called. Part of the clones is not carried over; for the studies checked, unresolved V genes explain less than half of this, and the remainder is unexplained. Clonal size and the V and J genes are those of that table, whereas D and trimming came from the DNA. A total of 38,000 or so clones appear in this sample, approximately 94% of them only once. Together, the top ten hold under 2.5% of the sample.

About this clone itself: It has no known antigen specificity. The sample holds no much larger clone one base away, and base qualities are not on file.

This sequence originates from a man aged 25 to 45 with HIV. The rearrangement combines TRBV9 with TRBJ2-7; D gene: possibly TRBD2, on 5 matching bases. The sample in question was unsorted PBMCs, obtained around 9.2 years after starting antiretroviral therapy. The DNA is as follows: TGTGCCAGCAGCCCCAGACCTCGGAGGATCTACGAGCAGTACTTC. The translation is CASSPRPRRIYEQYF.